This TCR beta chain was sequenced during a study of a mutant IDH1 vaccine in newly diagnosed glioma. Turning to the study itself: V12 occurred at week 35 and V13 at week 47. Study-level findings and limits: Top peripheral T cell clonotype shifts appeared unrelated to pseudoprogression.

Regarding time point: week 35, safety follow-up. Vaccine doses each comprised 300 ug of mutant IDH1 20-mer peptide, with topical imiquimod. In weeks 1, 3, 5, 7, 11, 15, 19 and 23, patients were immunized, eight times in all. The protocol was immunoSEQ multiplex PCR, while the TCRdb copy is restricted to in-frame clones and leaves out a portion. The data contain 50,000 to 70,000 clones, approximately 81% of them singletons. A remark on this clone: Its matching antigen is unknown.

Source: PBMCs, taken from a glioma patient whose treatment included an IDH1 peptide vaccine. The clonotype comes from a young man with glioma.

This CDR3 is CAISESQVNEQFF. The CDR3 DNA follows: TGTGCCATCAGTGAGTCACAGGTCAATGAGCAGTTCTTC. The chain combines TRBV10-3 with TRBJ2-1; perhaps TRBD1 as D (5 bases). This CDR3 is built from 13 residues. Germline V gene lookup returns CDR1 ENHRY and CDR2 SYGVKD. V shed 0 bases and J shed 6 bases, with 6 bases lying between them.